Sequencing of this TCR beta chain was carried out in a study of cytomegalovirus exposure and HLA in healthy donors. This clone was found a few times. Its antigen is not identified. Amplification used 60 Vbeta primers and 13 Jbeta primers. The protocol was immunoSEQ multiplex PCR, while the TCRdb copy is restricted to in-frame clones and leaves out a portion. The sample lists under 300,000 clones, approximately 84% occurring once. Germline lookup yields CDR1 MDHEN and CDR2 SYDVKM. This CDR3 region has 12 residues. The V end lost 6 bases, the J end lost 5 bases, and 10 bases lay between the germline ends. Study-wide results and caveats: TRBV6-2, TRBV6-3 and other indistinguishable V segments were excluded.

The sequenced sample consisted of PBMCs. The chain carries TRBV28 and TRBJ1-2; D remains unclear. This clonotype was obtained from a woman in her 40s in good health and CMV-seropositive. The CDR3 loop reads CASRRAGYGYTF. CDR3 nucleotide sequence: TGTGCCAGCAGAAGGGCGGGGTATGGCTACACCTTC.